Presented here are 16 T cell receptor beta chains from one specimen sequenced in a study of cytomegalovirus exposure and HLA in healthy donors. The PCR contained 60 Vbeta and 13 Jbeta primers. TCRdb keeps only in-frame clones here, not all; method: immunoSEQ multiplex PCR. The sample lists roughly 120,000 clones; around 80% were seen once. The specimen was PBMCs. The source is a woman aged 25 to 39 in good health and CMV-seronegative.

CDR3 sequence (DNA): TGTGCCAGCTCAATCGACAGGATGGTTTACGAGCAGTACTTC. Amino acid sequence: CASSIDRMVYEQYF. The gene calls are TRBV18 and TRBJ2-7, with D perhaps matching TRBD1 (6 bases). V was clipped by 5 bases and J by 4 bases, with 15 bases between them. The CDR3 covers 14 residues. Germline V gives CDR1 KGHSH, CDR2 LQKENI. The full variable domain, with the rest looked up from reference TRBV18 and TRBJ2-7, is NAGVMQNPRHLVRRRGQEARLRCSPMKGHSHVYWYRQLPEEGLKFMVYLQKENIIDESGMPKERFSAEFPKEGPSILRIQQVVRGDSAAYFCASSIDRMVYEQYFGPGTRLTVT.

This clone was recorded a few times. V and J are TRBV7-6 and TRBJ2-1; no clear D. This CDR3 comprises 15 residues. V dropped 1 base and J dropped 7 bases, with 14 bases sitting between them. Germline V gene data show CDR1 as SGHVS and CDR2 as FNYEAQ. CDR3 residues: CASSLGLGARNEQFF. In nucleotides, the CDR3 is TGTGCCAGCAGCTTAGGGTTGGGTGCGAGGAATGAGCAGTTCTTC.

This clone was seen a few times. The chain links TRBV5-5 to TRBJ2-7, with D tentatively TRBD1 (5 bases). Trimming took 6 bases from V and 0 from J, leaving 16 bases between them. The CDR3 consists of 15 residues. Germline V gene sequence: CDR1 SGHKS, CDR2 YYEKEE (reference sequence). This CDR3 reads CASTAPYRRSYEQYF. CDR3 nucleotides: TGTGCCAGCACAGCTCCTTACAGGCGCTCCTACGAGCAGTACTTC.

This clone came up a few times. V is TRBV4-2 and J is TRBJ2-1; no reliable D call. The germline CDR1 and CDR2 sequences are LGHNA and YNFKEQ. This CDR3 spans 14 amino acids. Deletions cut 4 bases from V and 5 bases from J, with 12 bases between. This chain's CDR3 is CASSRRLENNEQFF. The CDR3, as DNA: TGTGCCAGCAGCCGCAGACTGGAGAACAATGAGCAGTTCTTC.

As concerns this clone: The germline gene is not matched at one end of the junction; a read error may be the cause. The chain uses TRBV7-9 and TRBJ1-4; D uncertain. Germline assignment: CDR1 SEHNR and CDR2 FQNEAQ (reference sequence). The CDR3 covers 14 residues. CDR3: CSSSRQATNEKLFF. The CDR3 bases are TGTTCCAGCAGCCGACAAGCAACTAATGAAAAACTGTTTTTT.

The V call is TRBV5-1, the J call TRBJ2-3; TRBD2 is a possible D gene (6 bases). Trimming shortened V by 1 base and J by 1 base, and 7 bases separated the two germline ends. Looked up from germline, CDR1 is SGHRS and CDR2 is YFSETQ. This CDR3 has 14 amino acids. CDR3 sequence reads: CASSLQRGTDTQYF. In DNA, the CDR3 is TGCGCCAGCAGCTTGCAGCGGGGCACAGATACGCAGTATTTT. Using reference TRBV5-1 and TRBJ2-3 for the parts outside the CDR3, the full variable domain is KAGVTQTPRYLIKTRGQQVTLSCSPISGHRSVSWYQQTPGQGLQFLFEYFSETQRNKGNFPGRFSGRQFSNSRSEMNVSTLELGDSALYLCASSLQRGTDTQYFGPGTRLTVL.

The chain joins TRBV11-2 to TRBJ1-4; D is possibly TRBD1 (5 bases). The ends were cut back, 4 bases at V and 4 bases at J, with 16 bases in the middle. CDR1 is SGHAT and CDR2 is FQNNGV in the germline V gene. The CDR3 spans 16 residues. The CDR3: CASSSPLTALNEKLFF. In DNA form, the CDR3 reads TGTGCCAGCAGCTCACCTCTGACAGCCCTTAATGAAAAACTGTTTTTT.

The table lists this clone with a few counts. The rearrangement uses TRBV28 and TRBJ1-1; 8 positions match TRBD1. Germline V gene sequence: CDR1 MDHEN, CDR2 SYDVKM. This CDR3 contains 14 residues. V shed 3 bases and J 3 bases; nucleotides not matched to a gene: 3. CDR3 sequence (DNA): TGTGCCAGCAGTTTGACAGGGGTTGACACTGAAGCTTTCTTT. Amino acids: CASSLTGVDTEAFF.

The chain couples TRBV29-1 to TRBJ2-1; 14 bases are a match to TRBD2. CDR1 is SQVTM, CDR2 ANQGSEA, per germline. This CDR3 has 18 residues. V gave up 7 bases and J gave up 0 bases; unmatched junction bases: 11. DNA of the CDR3: TGCAGCGCCGGCGGACTAGCGGGAGGCTCCAGCTCCTACAATGAGCAGTTCTTC. Its protein is CSAGGLAGGSSSYNEQFF.

The J gene is TRBJ1-5, the V gene TRBV18; perhaps TRBD1 as D (5 bases). This CDR3 is built from 13 residues. Trimming shortened V by 3 bases and J by 6 bases, and 9 bases separated the two germline ends. The germline gives CDR1 KGHSH, CDR2 LQKENI. CDR3 region: CASSPDSFQPQHF. The CDR3 DNA sequence: TGTGCCAGCTCACCCGACAGTTTTCAGCCCCAGCATTTT.

V gene TRBV5-8 combines with J gene TRBJ1-1, with TRBD1 identical over 9 bases. The CDR3 loop spans 16 amino acids. The V segment lost 2 bases and the J segment 5 bases; nucleotides outside the gene matches: 10. CDR1 and CDR2 (germline): SGHTS, YDEGEE. The CDR3 sequence is CASSFVGQGLWTEAFF. The CDR3 DNA reads TGTGCCAGCAGCTTTGTAGGACAGGGGCTGTGGACTGAAGCTTTCTTT. The full variable domain, with the rest looked up from reference TRBV5-8 and TRBJ1-1, is EAGVTQSPTHLIKTRGQQATLRCSPISGHTSVYWYQQALGLGLQFLLWYDEGEERNRGNFPPRFSGRQFPNYSSELNVNALELEDSALYLCASSFVGQGLWTEAFFGQGTRLTVV.

V and J are TRBV18 and TRBJ2-1, with 13 bases identical to TRBD2. The CDR3 extends over 17 amino acids. Germline CDR1 KGHSH, CDR2 LQKENI. J was trimmed by 7 bases and V by 2 bases; bases with no gene match: 8. The CDR3 region is CASSPVGGLAGKNEQFF. CDR3 sequence (DNA): TGTGCCAGCTCACCAGTCGGGGGACTAGCGGGGAAGAATGAGCAGTTCTTC.

The genes are TRBV5-1 and TRBJ2-3; 8 positions agree with TRBD2. V dropped 0 bases and J dropped 14; count of bases not matched to a gene: 5. The CDR3 runs to 12 residues. CDR1 and CDR2 from the germline V gene are SGHRS and YFSETQ. The CDR3 nucleotides are TGCGCCAGCAGCTTGGAAGCGGGGGTCCTGTATTTT. Translation gives CASSLEAGVLYF.

V usage is TRBV11-2 and J usage is TRBJ2-1; 15 bases match TRBD2. J lost 4 bases, V lost 5 bases, and 3 bases had no gene match. CDR1 is SGHAT and CDR2 is FQNNGV in the germline V gene. The CDR3 consists of 16 residues. The CDR3 spells CASSVGLAGGYNEQFF. CDR3 bases: TGTGCCAGCAGCGTTGGACTAGCGGGAGGGTACAATGAGCAGTTCTTC.

The chain employs TRBV6-1 and TRBJ2-1; D unclear. The CDR3 totals 15 residues. Germline values: CDR1 MNHNS, CDR2 SASEGT. The V gene lost 6 bases and the J gene lost 5 bases, with 17 bases spanning the gap. The CDR3 sequence is CASSLSSAVNNEQFF. The CDR3 DNA reads as TGTGCCAGCAGCCTGTCCAGCGCAGTAAACAATGAGCAGTTCTTC.

V is TRBV7-2 and J is TRBJ1-1; D gene ambiguous. The germline V gene encodes CDR1 SGHTA and CDR2 FQGNSA. The CDR3 extends over 13 amino acids. V was clipped by 2 bases and J by 1 base, with 5 bases between them. The DNA for the CDR3 is TGTGCCAGCAGCTTACATCAGAACACTGAAGCTTTCTTT. Translated: CASSLHQNTEAFF. The whole variable domain, remainder taken from reference TRBV7-2 and TRBJ1-1, is GAGVSQSPSNKVTEKGKDVELRCDPISGHTALYWYRQSLGQGLEFLIYFQGNSAPDKSGLPSDRFSAERTGGSVSTLTIQRTQQEDSAVYLCASSLHQNTEAFFGQGTRLTVV.